The 31 T cell receptor beta chains below all came from one sample that was sequenced in a study of blood T cell repertoires in COVID-19. The method was immunoSEQ multiplex PCR; TCRdb's version includes in-frame clones alone and lacks a portion of them. The sample has some 60,000 clones, about 91% seen once; the top ten hold under 2.5%. The sequenced sample was peripheral blood. These receptors were taken from a man between 60 and 75 years old with acute or convalescent COVID-19.

The chain links TRBV7-3 to TRBJ2-7, with TRBD1 identical over 7 bases. V lost 1 base and J lost 2; bases outside the gene matches: 5. The CDR3 totals 15 residues. CDR1 SGHTA and CDR2 FQGTGA come from the germline V gene. The CDR3 here is CASSLIGDSTYEQYF. DNA of the CDR3: TGTGCCAGCAGCTTAATTGGGGACAGTACCTACGAGCAGTACTTC.

V and J are TRBV27 and TRBJ2-1; 10 positions match TRBD2. The V gene's germline CDR1 is MNHEY and CDR2 SMNVEV (reference sequence). V dropped 3 bases and J dropped 5; count of bases not matched to a gene: 4. CDR3 size: 15 residues. The CDR3 DNA sequence: TGTGCCAGCAGTTTGACTAGCGGGTACCACAATGAGCAGTTCTTC. Protein sequence: CASSLTSGYHNEQFF.

This chain uses TRBV9 with TRBJ2-1; D is unclear. With 4 bases removed from V and 0 bases from J, the gap between germline ends came to 14 bases. The CDR3 totals 16 residues. From germline, CDR1 is SGDLS and CDR2 YYNGEE. CDR3 nucleotide sequence: TGTGCCAGCAGCCTAAGCCTCCAAAGCTCCTACAATGAGCAGTTCTTC. It encodes CASSLSLQSSYNEQFF.

The chain recombines TRBV5-8 with TRBJ2-5; weak D call: TRBD1 (5 bases). This CDR3 contains 14 residues. The germline V gene has CDR1 SGHTS and CDR2 YDEGEE. Trimming stripped 1 base from V and 5 bases from J, with 12 bases between. CDR3 sequence: CASSLSGAQETQYF. The CDR3 bases are TGTGCCAGCAGCTTGAGTGGGGCCCAGGAGACCCAGTACTTC. The complete variable domain, with remaining parts taken from reference TRBV5-8 and TRBJ2-5, reads EAGVTQSPTHLIKTRGQQATLRCSPISGHTSVYWYQQALGLGLQFLLWYDEGEERNRGNFPPRFSGRQFPNYSSELNVNALELEDSALYLCASSLSGAQETQYFGPGTRLLVL.

The V and J genes are TRBV18 and TRBJ1-4; 9 nucleotides align to TRBD1. V lost 1 base and J lost 6; bases outside the gene matches: 3. From germline, CDR1 is KGHSH and CDR2 LQKENI. The CDR3 consists of 15 residues. CDR3 DNA sequence: TGTGCCAGCTCACCACGGGGACAGGGAGATGAAAAACTGTTTTTT. The encoded protein is CASSPRGQGDEKLFF.

The gene calls are TRBV28 and TRBJ2-7, with 8 nucleotides matching TRBD2. Germline CDR1 and CDR2: MDHEN and SYDVKM. The CDR3 loop spans 15 amino acids. V dropped 7 bases and J dropped 4; count of bases not matched to a gene: 12. This chain's CDR3 is CASTTTGTRQYEQYF. In DNA, the CDR3 is TGTGCCAGCACTACTACCGGGACTAGGCAATACGAGCAGTACTTC.

The rearrangement joins TRBV6-2 or TRBV6-3 to TRBJ2-4, with 7 bases identical to TRBD1. V lost 5 bases and J lost 11; bases outside the gene matches: 6. CDR1 MNHEY and CDR2 SVGEGT come from the germline V gene. The CDR3 length is 12 residues. The CDR3 is CASSPGTEVQYF. The CDR3 DNA sequence: TGTGCCAGCAGTCCGGGGACAGAGGTTCAGTACTTC.

The V call is TRBV4-3, the J call TRBJ1-1; D is possibly TRBD1 (6 bases). The CDR3 runs 14 residues. CDR1 LGHNA and CDR2 YSLEER come from the germline V gene. The V gene lost 6 bases and the J gene lost 4 bases, with 15 bases spanning the gap. CDR3 sequence: CASSATGSSTEAFF. In DNA form, the CDR3 reads TGCGCCAGCAGTGCAACAGGGTCGAGCACTGAAGCTTTCTTT.

The chain has TRBV9 and TRBJ2-1; 8 positions match TRBD2. Germline CDR1 SGDLS, CDR2 YYNGEE. The CDR3 sequence is 18 residues long. J was trimmed by 0 bases and V by 3 bases; bases with no gene match: 11. The CDR3 DNA reads as TGTGCCAGCAGCGCCTCAGTTGGACTAGCCAGCTCCTACAATGAGCAGTTCTTC. It yields the protein CASSASVGLASSYNEQFF.

The V call is TRBV9, the J call TRBJ1-6, with TRBD1 matching over 7 bases. V was pared by 2 bases and J by 7 bases, with 6 bases of the junction left unmatched. The V gene's germline CDR1 is SGDLS and CDR2 YYNGEE. The CDR3 runs 15 residues. Written as DNA, the CDR3 is TGTGCCAGCAGCGTGAGTGGGACAGTAAATTCACCCCTCCACTTT. It is translated as CASSVSGTVNSPLHF.

The V and J genes are TRBV11-3 and TRBJ2-5, with 11 positions matching TRBD2. There are 19 residues in the CDR3. The V segment lost 5 bases and the J segment 5 bases; nucleotides outside the gene matches: 19. Germline V gene lookup returns CDR1 SGHNT and CDR2 YENEEA. The CDR3 coding sequence is TGTGCCAGCAGCGACCGGGACAGGGAAATACTAGCGGGAGTTGAGACCCAGTACTTC. It yields the protein CASSDRDREILAGVETQYF.

The chain is built from TRBV24-1 and TRBJ2-3, with 11 bases that match TRBD2. With V trimmed by 2 bases and J by 2 bases, 8 bases remained unmatched. Germline V CDR1 and CDR2: KGHDR, SFDVKD. The CDR3 has 18 amino acids. This CDR3 is CATSDSRLAGSYTDTQYF. CDR3 DNA sequence: TGTGCCACCAGTGATTCTAGACTAGCGGGAAGTTACACAGATACGCAGTATTTT.

This sequence joins TRBV9 and TRBJ2-1, with 7 bases fitting TRBD2. This CDR3 contains 15 residues. Germline V gene sequence: CDR1 SGDLS, CDR2 YYNGEE. The V segment lost 0 bases and the J segment 6 bases; nucleotides outside the gene matches: 6. CDR3 coding DNA: TGTGCCAGCAGCGTAGAAGCCAGCGGGGCCAATGAGCAGTTCTTC. Amino acid sequence: CASSVEASGANEQFF.

This rearrangement joins TRBV29-1 to TRBJ1-1, with TRBD1 matching over 7 bases. The CDR3 contains 12 residues. V shed 7 bases and J 0 bases; nucleotides not matched to a gene: 2. Germline V CDR1 and CDR2: SQVTM, ANQGSEA. The CDR3 DNA sequence: TGCAGCGCCGGGACAGTGAACACTGAAGCTTTCTTT. Translation gives CSAGTVNTEAFF.

This chain joins TRBV3-1 (or the pseudogene TRBV3-2) and TRBJ1-2; D is undetermined. Germline CDR1 reads LGHDT; CDR2 reads YNNKEL (reference sequence). This CDR3 has 13 residues. Between the trimmed V and J ends, which lost 7 bases and 4 bases, there was a span of 13 bases. CDR3 loop: CASTISGSYGYTF. The CDR3 DNA follows: TGTGCCAGCACTATTTCCGGGAGCTATGGCTACACCTTC.

This chain connects TRBV2 to TRBJ1-2, with a tentative D call TRBD1 (6 bases). The ends were cut back, 7 bases at V and 8 bases at J, with 20 bases in the middle. CDR3 length equals 14 residues. Germline V gives CDR1 SNHLY, CDR2 FYNNEI. CDR3 coding DNA: TGTGCCAGCACGGGTGTACAGGGTACTGGCGGCTACACCTTC. This sequence encodes CASTGVQGTGGYTF.

The chain has TRBV3-1 (or the pseudogene TRBV3-2) and TRBJ2-1, with 16 bases lining up with TRBD2. V lost 0 bases to trimming and J lost 6 bases; unmatched junction nucleotides: 11. The CDR3 sequence is 20 residues long. CDR1 is LGHDT and CDR2 is YNNKEL in the germline V gene (reference sequence). The CDR3 bases are TGTGCCAGCAGCCAAGATTTGGGACTAGCGGGAGGGTACAAACTCAATGAGCAGTTCTTC. Amino acid sequence: CASSQDLGLAGGYKLNEQFF.

The chain recombines TRBV4-3 with TRBJ1-2; TRBD1 matches 7 bases. The CDR3 is 16 amino acids. V trimming: 0 bases; J trimming: 5 bases; junction bases outside the gene matches: 9. Germline CDR1 LGHNA, CDR2 YSLEER. The CDR3 sequence is CASSQEKAGGEYGYTF. The CDR3 nucleotides read TGCGCCAGCAGCCAAGAGAAAGCAGGGGGAGAATATGGCTACACCTTC.

The chain employs TRBV11-2 and TRBJ2-7; TRBD2 is a possible D gene (6 bases). Germline-derived CDR1 and CDR2 are SGHAT and FQNNGV. This CDR3 comprises 15 residues. Trimming shortened V by 5 bases and J by 4 bases, and 18 bases separated the two germline ends. In DNA, the CDR3 is TGTGCCAGCAGCGACCTCAGGGACTCTACTTACGAGCAGTACTTC. Translated: CASSDLRDSTYEQYF.

This rearrangement joins TRBV14 to TRBJ2-3; D possibly corresponds to TRBD1 (5 bases). The CDR3 is 18 amino acids. The V end was cut by 0 bases, the J end by 2 bases, with 18 bases between. Germline CDR1 SGHDN, CDR2 FVKESK. DNA for the CDR3: TGTGCCAGCAGCCAAGACCTAGGGCAGGGCACCTTCACAGATACGCAGTATTTT. The encoded protein is CASSQDLGQGTFTDTQYF.

The chain joins TRBV28 to TRBJ2-7, with D tentatively TRBD2 (6 bases). Germline lookup yields CDR1 MDHEN and CDR2 SYDVKM. The germline V and J ends were trimmed by 5 bases and 0 bases, with 23 bases remaining between them. The CDR3 length is 18 residues. The CDR3 DNA sequence: TGTGCCAGCAGTCCCGGAGCATCGGGAGTAAGAACCTCCTACGAGCAGTACTTC. Protein product: CASSPGASGVRTSYEQYF.

The CDR3 is CASSSARGQVYTF. The CDR3 DNA is TGTGCCAGCAGTTCCGCCAGGGGGCAGGTCTACACCTTC. The rearrangement uses TRBV12-3 or TRBV12-4 and TRBJ1-2; 8 bases map to TRBD1. The CDR3 loop spans 13 amino acids. The trim removed 4 bases at V and 10 bases at J, leaving 8 bases unmatched.

V gene TRBV5-5 combines with J gene TRBJ1-4; tentative D call: TRBD1 (6 bases). Per germline, CDR1 SGHKS and CDR2 YYEKEE (reference sequence). This CDR3 region has 15 residues. V lost 0 bases to trimming and J lost 7 bases, with 13 bases between them. The CDR3 here is CASSLEGQRGEKLFF. Written as DNA, the CDR3 is TGTGCCAGCAGCTTGGAAGGACAGCGGGGTGAAAAACTGTTTTTT.

This chain links TRBV2 with TRBJ2-5; TRBD2 matches 7 bases. Germline V gene sequence: CDR1 SNHLY, CDR2 FYNNEI. The V and J ends lost 6 bases and 2 bases, in that order; junction bases with no gene match: 3. The CDR3 covers 13 residues. This CDR3 is CASSPGLQETQYF. Written as DNA, the CDR3 is TGTGCCAGCAGCCCGGGACTACAAGAGACCCAGTACTTC.

The J gene is TRBJ2-5, the V gene TRBV4-1; D remains ambiguous. V was trimmed by 0 bases and J by 1 base, leaving 15 bases between them. There are 17 residues in the CDR3. Germline V gene sequence: CDR1 MGHRA, CDR2 YSYEKL. CDR3 residues: CASSQDSRQNLQETQYF. CDR3 in DNA: TGCGCCAGCAGCCAAGATTCGCGGCAGAATCTCCAAGAGACCCAGTACTTC.

The chain joins TRBV5-8 to TRBJ1-2; D unresolved. From germline, CDR1 is SGHTS and CDR2 YDEGEE. This CDR3 comprises 14 residues. V was cut by 1 base and J by 5 bases, with 12 bases left in between. The CDR3 sequence: CASSLIQALYGYTF. CDR3 sequence (DNA): TGTGCCAGCAGCTTGATCCAGGCATTATATGGCTACACCTTC.

The V gene is TRBV15, the J gene TRBJ2-5; 10 bases agree with TRBD1. Trimming removed 5 bases from V and 5 bases from J; junction bases left unmatched: 5. Germline CDR1 is LNHNV and CDR2 is YYDKDF (reference sequence). The CDR3 spans 14 residues. As DNA, the CDR3 is TGTGCCACCAGCCTTGACAGGGGGCGGGAGACCCAGTACTTC. Encoded protein: CATSLDRGRETQYF.

The chain has TRBV27 and TRBJ1-1; tentative D call: TRBD1 (6 bases). CDR1 MNHEY and CDR2 SMNVEV come from the germline V gene (reference sequence). Trimming shortened V by 6 bases and J by 6 bases, and 14 bases separated the two germline ends. This CDR3 spans 13 amino acids. The CDR3 protein is CASSQVRGAEAFF. Here the CDR3 DNA reads TGTGCCAGCAGCCAAGTCAGGGGCGCTGAAGCTTTCTTT.

In its sample, this clone was seen once. The J gene is TRBJ2-1, the V gene TRBV7-9, with 9 bases that match TRBD1. Germline V gives CDR1 SEHNR, CDR2 FQNEAQ (reference sequence). This CDR3 contains 13 residues. Germline trimming cut 8 bases from V and 10 bases from J; bases unmatched to any gene: 9. The CDR3 sequence is CASHKGGTGEQFF. CDR3 in DNA: TGTGCCAGCCACAAGGGGGGGACAGGGGAGCAGTTCTTC.

This clone was counted between two and nine times. V gene TRBV12-3 or TRBV12-4 combines with J gene TRBJ2-1; 7 bases align to TRBD1. V lost 4 bases and J lost 5; bases outside the gene matches: 2. CDR3 length equals 13 residues. Here the CDR3 reads CASSSGTDNEQFF. The CDR3 bases are TGTGCCAGCAGTTCCGGGACAGACAATGAGCAGTTCTTC.

The rearrangement links TRBV2 to TRBJ2-1; 15 bases fit TRBD2. The V segment lost 6 bases and the J segment 7 bases; nucleotides outside the gene matches: 1. This CDR3 spans 14 amino acids. Germline V lookup: CDR1 SNHLY, CDR2 FYNNEI. CDR3 sequence: CASRGTSGRNEQFF. The CDR3 DNA reads TGTGCCAGCAGGGGGACTAGCGGGAGGAATGAGCAGTTCTTC.